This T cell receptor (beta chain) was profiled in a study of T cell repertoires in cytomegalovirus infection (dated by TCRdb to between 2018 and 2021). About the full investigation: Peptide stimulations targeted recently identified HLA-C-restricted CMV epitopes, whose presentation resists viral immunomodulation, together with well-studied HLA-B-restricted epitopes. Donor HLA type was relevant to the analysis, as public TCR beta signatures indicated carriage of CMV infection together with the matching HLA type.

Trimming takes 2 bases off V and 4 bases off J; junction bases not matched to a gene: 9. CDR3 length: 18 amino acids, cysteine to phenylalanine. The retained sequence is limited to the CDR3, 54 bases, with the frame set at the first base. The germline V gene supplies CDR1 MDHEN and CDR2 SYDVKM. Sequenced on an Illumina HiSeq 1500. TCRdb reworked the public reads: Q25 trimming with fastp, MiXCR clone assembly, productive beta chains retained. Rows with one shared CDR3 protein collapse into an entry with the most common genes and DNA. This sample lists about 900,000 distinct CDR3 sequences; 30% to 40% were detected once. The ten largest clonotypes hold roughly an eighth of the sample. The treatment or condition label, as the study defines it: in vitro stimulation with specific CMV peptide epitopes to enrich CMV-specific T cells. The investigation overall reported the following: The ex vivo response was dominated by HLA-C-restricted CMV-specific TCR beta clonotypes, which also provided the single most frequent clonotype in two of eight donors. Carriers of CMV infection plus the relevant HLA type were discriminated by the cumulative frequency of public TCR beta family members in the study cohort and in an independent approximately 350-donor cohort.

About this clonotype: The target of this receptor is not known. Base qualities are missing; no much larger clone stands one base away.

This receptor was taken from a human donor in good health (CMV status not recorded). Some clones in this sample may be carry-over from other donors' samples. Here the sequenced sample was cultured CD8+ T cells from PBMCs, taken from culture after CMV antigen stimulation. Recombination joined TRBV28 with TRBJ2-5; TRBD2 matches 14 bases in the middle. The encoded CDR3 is CASSLGYTTSGGAETQYF. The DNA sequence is TGTGCCAGCAGTTTAGGATACACGACTAGCGGGGGGGCAGAGACCCAGTACTTC.